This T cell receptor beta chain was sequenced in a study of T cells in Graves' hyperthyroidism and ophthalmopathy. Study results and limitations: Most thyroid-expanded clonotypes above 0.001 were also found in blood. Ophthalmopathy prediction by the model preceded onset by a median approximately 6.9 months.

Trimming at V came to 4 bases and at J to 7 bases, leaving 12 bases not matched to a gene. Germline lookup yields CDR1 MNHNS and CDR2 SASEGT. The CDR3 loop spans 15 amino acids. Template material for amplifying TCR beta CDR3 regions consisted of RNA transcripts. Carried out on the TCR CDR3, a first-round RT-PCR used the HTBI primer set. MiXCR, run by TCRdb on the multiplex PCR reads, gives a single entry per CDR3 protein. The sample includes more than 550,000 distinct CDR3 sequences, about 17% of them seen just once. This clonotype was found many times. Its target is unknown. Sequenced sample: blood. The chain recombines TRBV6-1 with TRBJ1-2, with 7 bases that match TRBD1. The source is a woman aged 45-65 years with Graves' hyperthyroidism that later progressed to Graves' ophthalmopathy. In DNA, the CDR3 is TGTGCCAGCAGTGCATCGCCGGGCAGGGGGATTGGCTACACCTTC. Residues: CASSASPGRGIGYTF.